What follows are 14 T cell receptor beta chains derived from one specimen sequenced in a study of Graves' ophthalmopathy and Graves' hyperthyroidism. TCR beta CDR3 amplification used RNA transcripts. Second-round multiplex PCR came after a first-round RT-PCR that employed HTBI primers. From the multiplex PCR reads, TCRdb called clonotypes with MiXCR, one entry per CDR3 protein. The sample includes about 620,000 distinct CDR3 sequences, 22% of them seen just once. Sequencing input: peripheral blood. The receptor set was obtained from a woman younger than 35 with stable Graves' hyperthyroidism. Some clones in this sample may be carry-over from other donors' samples.

This clonotype appeared a few times. The chain employs TRBV3-1 and TRBJ2-7, with a tentative D call TRBD2 (6 bases). CDR1 LGHDT and CDR2 YNNKEL come from the germline V gene (reference sequence). Trimming removed 0 bases from V and 1 base from J, with 10 bases in between. This CDR3 is built from 15 residues. CDR3 nucleotide sequence: TGTGCCAGCAGCCAAGACGGGGCGGGGTCCTACGAGCAGTACTTC. Protein: CASSQDGAGSYEQYF.

This clonotype was seen at least ten times. The gene calls are TRBV6-5 and TRBJ1-1; no definite D call. The ends were cut back, 0 bases at V and 3 bases at J, with 5 bases in the middle. This CDR3 has 13 amino acids. CDR1 is MNHEY and CDR2 is SVGAGI in the germline V gene. The CDR3 region is CASSYSQHTEAFF. The CDR3 region has the DNA TGTGCCAGCAGTTACTCGCAGCACACTGAAGCTTTCTTT.

This clonotype showed up many times. The chain has TRBV14 and TRBJ1-1; D call uncertain. CDR3 length: 13 residues. V was trimmed by 0 bases and J by 1 base, leaving 3 bases between them. CDR1 is SGHDN, CDR2 FVKESK, per germline. In DNA, the CDR3 is TGTGCCAGCAGCCAAGATTGGAACACTGAAGCTTTCTTT. Amino acid sequence: CASSQDWNTEAFF.

The chain uses TRBV7-8 and TRBJ2-5; TRBD1 might be the D (7 bases). The germline V gene encodes CDR1 SGHVS and CDR2 FQNEAQ. The CDR3 contains 13 residues. Trimming stripped 5 bases from V and 5 bases from J, with 12 bases between. The CDR3, as DNA: TGTGCCAGCAGCCAGGGGGACTTCGAGACCCAGTACTTC. Protein: CASSQGDFETQYF.

This clonotype showed up many times. A read error may be the cause here, since a much bigger clone is one base away. The chain has TRBV6-1 and TRBJ2-2, with D possibly TRBD2 on 5 matching bases. Germline CDR1 is MNHNS and CDR2 is SASEGT. CDR3 length: 16 amino acids. In DNA form, the CDR3 reads TGTGCCAGCAGTCCCCTGGGTACAGCGAACACCGGGAAGCTGTTTTTT. As protein: CASSPLGTANTGKLFF.

This chain uses TRBV24-1 with TRBJ2-5, with a possible D match to TRBD1 (7 bases). V gave up 6 bases and J gave up 4 bases, with 11 bases separating them. The CDR3 totals 13 residues. In germline, CDR1 is KGHDR, CDR2 SFDVKD. The CDR3, as DNA: TGTGCCACCAGTCCAGGGGGGCGAGAGACCCAGTACTTC. This codes for CATSPGGRETQYF.

This rearrangement joins TRBV20-1 to TRBJ2-5; TRBD2 matches 7 bases. The J call may be faulty, since TRBJ2-7 better matches the DNA end. The CDR3 is 14 residues long. Germline CDR1 reads DFQATT; CDR2 reads SNEGSKA (reference sequence). CDR3 sequence reads: CSATPPAGVYEQYF. The CDR3 region has the DNA TGCAGTGCTACTCCTCCGGCGGGGGTCTACGAGCAGTACTTC.

The genes are TRBV6-1 and TRBJ1-2; D is perhaps TRBD1 (6 bases). The germline CDR1 and CDR2 sequences are MNHNS and SASEGT. This CDR3 contains 12 residues. V gave up 3 bases and J gave up 8 bases, with 10 bases separating them. The CDR3 region has the DNA TGTGCCAGCAGTGACGGGGGCTTAGGCTACACCTTC. This translates into CASSDGGLGYTF.

This chain joins TRBV28 and TRBJ1-2, with D uncertain. This CDR3 has 13 residues. The germline gives CDR1 MDHEN, CDR2 SYDVKM. V was cut by 3 bases and J by 8 bases, with 13 bases left in between. CDR3 nucleotides: TGTGCCAGCAGTTTCCCGGTCCCGGGGGGCTACACCTTC. The encoded protein is CASSFPVPGGYTF.

This clonotype was found many times. This sequence joins TRBV28 and TRBJ1-1; D may be TRBD1 (5 bases). This CDR3 has 15 amino acids. CDR1 and CDR2 from the germline V gene are MDHEN and SYDVKM. V dropped 3 bases and J dropped 6 bases, with 17 bases sitting between them. CDR3 sequence: CASSFLGERGAEAFF. The CDR3 DNA follows: TGTGCCAGCAGTTTTTTGGGGGAGAGGGGCGCTGAAGCTTTCTTT. Full variable domain (rest looked up from reference TRBV28 and TRBJ1-1): DVKVTQSSRYLVKRTGEKVFLECVQDMDHENMFWYRQDPGLGLRLIYFSYDVKMKEKGDIPEGYSVSREKKERFSLILESASTNQTSMYLCASSFLGERGAEAFFGQGTRLTVV.

This clonotype was counted at least ten times. The chain carries TRBV5-1 and TRBJ1-2; the match to TRBD1 covers 8 bases. The CDR3 contains 13 residues. V dropped 3 bases and J dropped 6; count of bases not matched to a gene: 4. Germline-derived CDR1 and CDR2 are SGHRS and YFSETQ. Here the CDR3 reads CASSSDRVNGYTF. CDR3 in DNA: TGCGCCAGCAGCTCGGACAGGGTGAATGGCTACACCTTC.

The CDR3 loop reads CASSPVAGGSYEQYF. For the CDR3, the DNA is TGCGCCAGCAGCCCCGTAGCGGGAGGGTCCTACGAGCAGTACTTC. The chain employs TRBV5-1 and TRBJ2-7; 11 positions agree with TRBD2. The CDR3 loop spans 15 amino acids. CDR1 is SGHRS and CDR2 is YFSETQ in the germline V gene. V gave up 4 bases and J gave up 1 base; unmatched junction bases: 4.

This clonotype was counted a few times. The J gene is TRBJ2-7, the V gene TRBV2; perhaps TRBD1 as D (5 bases). The germline V gene encodes CDR1 SNHLY and CDR2 FYNNEI. Trimming took off 5 bases at V and 5 bases at J, with 16 bases between the two ends. This CDR3 has 14 amino acids. In DNA form, the CDR3 reads TGTGCCAGCAGTCGGCAGGGAATTATGAACGAGCAGTACTTC. This translates into CASSRQGIMNEQYF.

This clonotype was picked up many times. The V call is TRBV27, the J call TRBJ2-4; 8 nucleotides line up with TRBD1. From germline, CDR1 is MNHEY and CDR2 SMNVEV (reference sequence). The CDR3 is made up of 14 amino acids. After removal of 5 bases from V and 9 bases from J, the junction contained 9 bases not matched to a gene. Here the CDR3 reads CASSDRGIFGIQYF. Here the CDR3 DNA reads TGTGCCAGCAGTGACAGGGGAATTTTCGGCATTCAGTACTTC.